The 3 T cell receptor beta chains given below trace back to one sample, sequenced in a study of blood T cells in healthy people across ages. Together with a sample-barcoded 5' primer, a J-beta primer mix was included in a second PCR lasting roughly 6 to 12 cycles. In TCRdb, the 5' RACE reads were re-called with MiXCR into one record per CDR3 protein. The sample holds around 900,000 distinct CDR3 sequences; 29% are singletons and the top ten take 15% to 20%. Sequencing was carried out using blood. The receptors here all came from a woman of 80 years or more in good health.

With regard to this clonotype: An end of the junction does not agree with germline; a read error may underlie this. The genes are TRBV12-3 or TRBV12-4 and TRBJ2-3; D unclear. CDR3 length: 14 residues. CDR3 sequence (DNA): TGTGCCAGCAGAATTAGAGTGAGAGCAGATATGCAGTATTTT. Its translation: CASRIRVRADMQYF.

Notes on this clonotype: A much larger clone differs from this one at a single base, so this may be a read error. Lacking the conserved final phenylalanine or tryptophan, this CDR3 likely reflects a read error. This chain joins TRBV6-5 and TRBJ2-4; 7 bases are a match to TRBD2. Germline lookup yields CDR1 MNHEY and CDR2 SVGAGI. After removal of 0 bases from V and 7 bases from J, the junction contained 3 bases not matched to a gene. The CDR3 extends over 14 amino acids. This chain's CDR3 is CASSYSHGGNIQYL. The CDR3 nucleotides read TGTGCCAGCAGTTACTCCCACGGGGGGAACATTCAGTACTTA.

Regarding this clonotype: Sequence at one end of the junction differs from germline and may be a read error. The chain links TRBV14 to TRBJ2-1; 9 nucleotides align to TRBD2. This CDR3 has 17 residues. Looked up from germline, CDR1 is SGHDN and CDR2 is FVKESK. The CDR3 loop reads CASSPRPGTSSDNEQFF. Here the CDR3 DNA reads TGCGCCAGCAGCCCCCGACCTGGGACTAGCTCCGACAATGAGCAGTTCTTC.